This entry lists 14 T cell receptor beta chains sequenced from one sample in a study of OX40 agonist ivuxolimab in advanced cancers. Libraries were constructed by the immunoSEQ multiplex PCR assay. Entries here come from immuneACCESS through TCRdb and include only in-frame sequences with V and J called. Some clones fail to appear in such tables; in the studies checked, an unresolved V gene covers under half of the shortfall, and the cause of the remainder is unknown. This sample is represented by approximately 63,000 clones; approximately 79% of them were singletons. The ten largest make up under 13% of the sample. Specimen: CD4+ or CD8+ T cells sorted from blood, collected in a trial of the OX40 agonist ivuxolimab. Receptor source: an adult with an advanced solid tumor such as melanoma, head and neck, liver or kidney cancer.

V gene TRBV5-1 combines with J gene TRBJ2-1; no clear D. Germline V gives CDR1 SGHRS, CDR2 YFSETQ. The CDR3 is made up of 13 amino acids. V was trimmed by 1 base and J by 7 bases, leaving 9 bases between them. For the CDR3, the DNA is TGCGCCAGCAGCTTGCTCCTATGGAATGAGCAGTTCTTC. Its protein product is CASSLLLWNEQFF. The complete variable domain, with remaining parts taken from reference TRBV5-1 and TRBJ2-1, reads KAGVTQTPRYLIKTRGQQVTLSCSPISGHRSVSWYQQTPGQGLQFLFEYFSETQRNKGNFPGRFSGRQFSNSRSEMNVSTLELGDSALYLCASSLLLWNEQFFGPGTRLTVL.

The chain has TRBV5-1 and TRBJ2-4, with 12 bases that match TRBD2. This CDR3 spans 16 amino acids. The germline V gene encodes CDR1 SGHRS and CDR2 YFSETQ. V shed 3 bases, J shed 6 bases, and the junction held 7 bases outside the gene matches. The DNA of the CDR3 is TGCGCCAGCAGCTCCTCGACTAGCGGGGGATCAAACATTCAGTACTTC. This encodes CASSSSTSGGSNIQYF.

The chain's CDR3 is CASSEGVLDMLNTEAFF. The DNA for the CDR3 is TGTGCCAGCAGTGAAGGGGTCTTGGACATGCTGAACACTGAAGCTTTCTTT. The chain combines TRBV6-1 with TRBJ1-1; perhaps TRBD1 as D (5 bases). Germline lookup yields CDR1 MNHNS and CDR2 SASEGT. Trimming removed 1 base from V and 0 bases from J, with 15 bases in between. This CDR3 region has 17 residues.

The chain is built from TRBV11-2 and TRBJ1-1; no reliable D call. V lost 1 base and J 7 bases, leaving 22 bases between the germline ends. CDR3 size: 17 residues. Per the germline V gene, CDR1 is SGHAT and CDR2 is FQNNGV. As DNA, the CDR3 is TGTGCCAGCAGCTTAGGGTTACGCTGGGTAGAGGAAGGTGAAGCTTTCTTT. Translating it yields CASSLGLRWVEEGEAFF.

The V gene is TRBV7-9, the J gene TRBJ2-1, with 12 bases lining up with TRBD2. J gave up 7 bases and V 1 base, and 8 bases lay outside the gene matches. Looked up from germline, CDR1 is SEHNR and CDR2 is FQNEAQ (reference sequence). The CDR3 runs 17 residues. CDR3 region: CASSLVAALAGGNEQFF. In DNA, the CDR3 is TGTGCCAGCAGCTTAGTGGCTGCACTAGCGGGAGGAAATGAGCAGTTCTTC.

The V call is TRBV27, the J call TRBJ2-5; D gene unclear. Germline assignment: CDR1 MNHEY and CDR2 SMNVEV (reference sequence). V lost 7 bases and J 0 bases, leaving 9 bases between the germline ends. The CDR3 length is 13 residues. CDR3 amino acids: CASNFTNQETQYF. The DNA of the CDR3 is TGTGCCAGCAATTTCACTAACCAAGAGACCCAGTACTTC.

The J gene is TRBJ2-4, the V gene TRBV5-1; 10 positions agree with TRBD1. Germline lookup yields CDR1 SGHRS and CDR2 YFSETQ. The CDR3 is 16 residues long. V was pared by 0 bases and J by 6 bases, with 6 bases of the junction left unmatched. The CDR3: CASSLDGQGGLNIQYF. The CDR3 DNA sequence: TGCGCCAGCAGCTTGGACGGACAGGGGGGTTTAAACATTCAGTACTTC.

The genes are TRBV28 and TRBJ2-7, with 10 bases that match TRBD1. From germline, CDR1 is MDHEN and CDR2 SYDVKM. The CDR3 is 14 amino acids. The V segment lost 5 bases and the J segment 2 bases; nucleotides outside the gene matches: 3. The CDR3 sequence is CASSQTGGPYEQYF. The CDR3 DNA reads as TGTGCCAGCAGTCAGACAGGGGGCCCCTACGAGCAGTACTTC.

V is TRBV6-5 and J is TRBJ2-2, with TRBD2 matching 11 bases. CDR3 length equals 16 residues. Germline V gene lookup returns CDR1 MNHEY and CDR2 SVGAGI. V trimming: 2 bases; J trimming: 1 base; junction bases outside the gene matches: 0. DNA of the CDR3: TGTGCCAGCAGTTACGGACTAGCGGGGAACACCGGGGAGCTGTTTTTT. Its protein is CASSYGLAGNTGELFF.

This clone was seen a single time. V and J are TRBV7-6 and TRBJ2-7; TRBD1 matches at 7 bases. The CDR3 sequence is 14 residues long. V trimming: 5 bases; J trimming: 2 bases; junction bases outside the gene matches: 6. Germline CDR1 is SGHVS and CDR2 is FNYEAQ. Written as DNA, the CDR3 is TGTGCCAGCAGCCCGTTCGACAGGGCCTACGAGCAGTACTTC. Its translation: CASSPFDRAYEQYF.

V usage is TRBV28 and J usage is TRBJ2-3, with 8 bases fitting TRBD1. The CDR3 covers 15 residues. The germline V gene has CDR1 MDHEN and CDR2 SYDVKM. The ends lost 2 bases at V and 2 bases at J; junction bases unmatched: 3. CDR3 coding DNA: TGTGCCAGCAGTTTACGGACAGGGTACACAGATACGCAGTATTTT. It codes for CASSLRTGYTDTQYF.

This clone was observed a single time. The chain has TRBV25-1 and TRBJ2-7; tentatively, D is TRBD1 (5 bases). V was shortened by 4 bases and J by 6 bases, with 13 bases between the two germline ends. The CDR3 extends over 13 amino acids. Germline loops: CDR1 MGHDK, CDR2 SYGVNS. The CDR3 loop is CASSGRVNSEQYF. CDR3 in DNA: TGTGCCAGCAGTGGCAGGGTGAACAGCGAGCAGTACTTC.

This chain joins TRBV5-1 and TRBJ1-3; D is uncertain. V was shortened by 0 bases and J by 0 bases, with 10 bases between the two germline ends. Per the germline V gene, CDR1 is SGHRS and CDR2 is YFSETQ. The CDR3 loop spans 16 amino acids. In DNA, the CDR3 is TGCGCCAGCAGCTTGGCCGGTCGGTACTCTGGAAACACCATATATTTT. It specifies CASSLAGRYSGNTIYF.

The chain joins TRBV6-4 to TRBJ1-6; unclear D gene. Per germline, CDR1 MRHNA and CDR2 SNTAGT. V was pared by 3 bases and J by 7 bases, with 7 bases between. The CDR3 totals 13 residues. CDR3 sequence: CASSEGPNSPLHF. The CDR3 DNA is TGTGCCAGCAGTGAGGGTCCGAATTCACCCCTCCACTTT.